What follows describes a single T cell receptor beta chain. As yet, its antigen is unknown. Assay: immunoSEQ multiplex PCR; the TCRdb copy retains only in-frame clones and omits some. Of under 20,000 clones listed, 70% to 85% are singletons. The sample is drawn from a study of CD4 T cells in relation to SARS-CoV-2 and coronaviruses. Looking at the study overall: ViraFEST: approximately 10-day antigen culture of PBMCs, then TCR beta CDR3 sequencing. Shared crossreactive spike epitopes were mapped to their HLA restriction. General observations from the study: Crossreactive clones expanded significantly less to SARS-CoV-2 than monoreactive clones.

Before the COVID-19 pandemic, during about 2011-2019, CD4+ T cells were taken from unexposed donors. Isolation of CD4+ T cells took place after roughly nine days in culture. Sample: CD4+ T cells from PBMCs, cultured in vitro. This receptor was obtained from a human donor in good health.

The CDR3 DNA follows: TGTGCCAGCAGTGAAGGGTCGGAGATCCAGGGCTACACCTTC. This codes for CASSEGSEIQGYTF. The rearrangement joins TRBV6-1 to TRBJ1-2, with D uncertain. The CDR3 runs to 14 residues. CDR1 and CDR2 from the germline V gene are MNHNS and SASEGT. V was shortened by 1 base and J by 8 bases, with 14 bases between the two germline ends.